The clone carrying this T cell receptor (beta chain) was seen once. TCRdb keeps only in-frame clones here, not all; method: immunoSEQ multiplex PCR. The sample consists of 60,000 to 75,000 clones, roughly 84% of them appearing once. The sample originates from a study of blood T cell repertoires in COVID-19. About the research overall: The cDNA or gDNA used as material had been derived from T cells, B-cell-depleted T cells, or PBMCs.

The J segment lost 1 base and the V segment lost 4 bases, leaving 8 bases of the junction unmatched. This CDR3 spans 16 amino acids. Germline V gene data show CDR1 as LGHNA and CDR2 as YSLEER. This chain uses TRBV4-3 with TRBJ1-1; 8 bases map to TRBD1. The clonotype comes from a woman between 70 and 85 years old with acute or convalescent COVID-19. Sequencing was carried out using peripheral blood. This chain's CDR3 is CASSRNRQGTNTEAFF. CDR3 DNA: TGCGCCAGCAGCCGCAACCGACAGGGGACGAACACTGAAGCTTTCTTT.